The T cell receptor beta chain described here comes from a study of long-term antiretroviral therapy in people with HIV. In its sample, this clone was seen once. Only United States sites treated participants with HIV. The libraries were made with immunoSEQ v3.0 at survey level. Data came from immunoSEQ multiplex PCR; TCRdb stores just in-frame clones and leaves some out. Here the sample spans about 25,000 clones, 65% to 80% being singletons. The CDR3 consists of 14 residues. Looked up from germline, CDR1 is SGHRS and CDR2 is YFSETQ. V lost 3 bases and J lost 4, with 13 bases in between. The clonotype was recovered from a woman aged 35 to 49 with HIV. The rearrangement uses TRBV5-1 and TRBJ1-1; TRBD1 might be the D (6 bases). This sample comprised unsorted PBMCs, obtained 0.5 years after starting antiretroviral therapy. CDR3 protein: CASSSQGSTTEAFF. Here the CDR3 DNA reads TGCGCCAGCAGCTCACAGGGCAGCACCACTGAAGCTTTCTTT. Using reference TRBV5-1 and TRBJ1-1 for the parts outside the CDR3, the full variable domain is KAGVTQTPRYLIKTRGQQVTLSCSPISGHRSVSWYQQTPGQGLQFLFEYFSETQRNKGNFPGRFSGRQFSNSRSEMNVSTLELGDSALYLCASSSQGSTTEAFFGQGTRLTVV.